This entry lists 17 T cell receptor beta chains sequenced from one sample in a study of human versus mouse CDR3 diversity and MHC coevolution. Sequenced by immunoSEQ multiplex PCR; TCRdb stores in-frame clones only, minus some. Here the sample spans about 83,000 clones, roughly 92% being singletons. The sequencing sample was made of naive CD4+ T cells from blood. Subset meaning: CD45RO-negative CD62L-positive naive CD4 T cells. These receptors originate from a person between 25 and 69 years old in good health.

Only one count was recorded for this clone. V gene TRBV28 combines with J gene TRBJ1-2; D not certain. The germline V gene encodes CDR1 MDHEN and CDR2 SYDVKM. The V and J ends lost 4 bases and 0 bases respectively, with 12 bases between them. This CDR3 is built from 15 residues. CDR3 DNA sequence: TGTGCCAGCAGTTACCCCGGGAGAGCTAACTATGGCTACACCTTC. Protein: CASSYPGRANYGYTF.

In its sample, this clone was seen a few times. The chain employs TRBV7-2 and TRBJ1-4; D uncertain. Trimming stripped 5 bases from V and 8 bases from J, with 12 bases between. Germline loops: CDR1 SGHTA, CDR2 FQGNSA. The CDR3 has 13 residues. The CDR3 sequence is CASSARISEKLFF. CDR3 nucleotides: TGTGCCAGCAGCGCCCGGATTAGCGAAAAACTGTTTTTT.

V gene TRBV30 combines with J gene TRBJ2-5, with D possibly matching TRBD2 (6 bases). V lost 2 bases, J lost 5 bases, and 12 bases lay in between. Germline CDR1 and CDR2: GTSNPN and SVGIG (reference sequence). The CDR3 length is 13 residues. The CDR3 DNA follows: TGTGCCTGGAGTTCGGGCGGGGTTGAGACCCAGTACTTC. It yields the protein CAWSSGGVETQYF.

V gene TRBV5-4 combines with J gene TRBJ2-7, with 8 bases aligning to TRBD1. CDR1 and CDR2 (germline): SGHNT, YYREEE (reference sequence). The trim removed 1 base at V and 1 base at J, leaving 13 bases unmatched. This CDR3 is 18 amino acids long. CDR3 DNA: TGTGCCAGCAGCTTGAACGGCAGGGGGCAAAGGGCATCCTACGAGCAGTACTTC. Translation: CASSLNGRGQRASYEQYF.

This chain connects TRBV5-4 to TRBJ2-5; 12 bases fit TRBD2. The trim removed 4 bases at V and 0 bases at J, leaving 10 bases unmatched. The CDR3 length is 18 residues. Germline lookup yields CDR1 SGHNT and CDR2 YYREEE (reference sequence). CDR3 in DNA: TGTGCCAGCAGCCCCGCCGGACTAGCGGGGAGAAACCAAGAGACCCAGTACTTC. Amino acid sequence: CASSPAGLAGRNQETQYF.

This chain's CDR3 is CASRGTSGGEQFF. Written as DNA, the CDR3 is TGTGCCAGCAGAGGGACTAGCGGGGGCGAGCAGTTCTTC. The J gene is TRBJ2-1, the V gene TRBV2; TRBD2 aligns across 14 bases. Germline CDR1 and CDR2: SNHLY and FYNNEI. J gave up 10 bases and V 6 bases, and 2 bases lay outside the gene matches. This CDR3 is built from 13 residues. Using reference TRBV2 and TRBJ2-1 for the parts outside the CDR3, the full variable domain is EPEVTQTPSHQVTQMGQEVILRCVPISNHLYFYWYRQILGQKVEFLVSFYNNEISEKSEIFDDQFSVERPDGSNFTLKIRSTKLEDSAMYFCASRGTSGGEQFFGPGTRLTVL.

The genes are TRBV10-3 and TRBJ1-6, with D hard to call. V dropped 4 bases and J dropped 3 bases, with 7 bases sitting between them. CDR1 is ENHRY and CDR2 is SYGVKD in the germline V gene. This CDR3 is built from 14 residues. The CDR3 here is CAISVQDYNSPLHF. As DNA, the CDR3 is TGTGCCATCAGTGTGCAGGACTATAATTCACCCCTCCACTTT.

This clone was seen only once. The chain is built from TRBV5-1 and TRBJ1-2; the match to TRBD1 covers 7 bases. The V segment lost 4 bases and the J segment 10 bases; nucleotides outside the gene matches: 4. Looked up from germline, CDR1 is SGHRS and CDR2 is YFSETQ. This CDR3 has 11 amino acids. CDR3 coding DNA: TGCGCCAGCAGCGCCACAGGGGACTACACCTTC. Its protein is CASSATGDYTF.

V usage is TRBV7-8 and J usage is TRBJ2-5, with D possibly TRBD2 on 6 matching bases. This CDR3 region has 14 residues. Germline CDR1 reads SGHVS; CDR2 reads FQNEAQ. The V end lost 5 bases, the J end lost 2 bases, and 12 bases lay between the germline ends. The CDR3 coding sequence is TGTGCCAGCAGCGAAGCGGCGGGGCAAGAGACCCAGTACTTC. Its translation: CASSEAAGQETQYF.

The chain recombines TRBV19 with TRBJ1-6; a possible D gene is TRBD1 (5 bases). CDR3 size: 15 residues. The germline V gene has CDR1 LNHDA and CDR2 SQIVND (reference sequence). The V end was cut by 3 bases, the J end by 5 bases, with 11 bases between. The DNA for the CDR3 is TGTGCCAGTAGTATGGTGCCAGGGCATAATTCACCCCTCCACTTT. It is translated as CASSMVPGHNSPLHF. The full variable domain, with the rest looked up from reference TRBV19 and TRBJ1-6, is DGGITQSPKYLFRKEGQNVTLSCEQNLNHDAMYWYRQDPGQGLRLIYYSQIVNDFQKGDIAEGYSVSREKKESFPLTVTSAQKNPTAFYLCASSMVPGHNSPLHFGNGTRLTVT.

This chain joins TRBV7-3 and TRBJ2-1, with 8 bases lining up with TRBD2. V lost 3 bases and J lost 5; bases outside the gene matches: 6. CDR1 and CDR2 (germline): SGHTA, FQGTGA. This CDR3 region has 15 residues. DNA of the CDR3: TGTGCCAGCAGCTTGTCGGGGGGGGCCCACAATGAGCAGTTCTTC. Translating it yields CASSLSGGAHNEQFF.

The CDR3 here is CASSRGLAEGIQYF. CDR3 nucleotide sequence: TGTGCCAGCAGCCGCGGACTAGCGGAAGGTATTCAGTACTTC. This chain connects TRBV27 to TRBJ2-4, with TRBD2 matching over 10 bases. The CDR3 is 14 amino acids. J gave up 10 bases and V 6 bases, and 9 bases lay outside the gene matches. CDR1 and CDR2 from the germline V gene are MNHEY and SMNVEV (reference sequence).

The chain combines TRBV30 with TRBJ2-1; 7 bases fit TRBD1. V was clipped by 5 bases and J by 3 bases; unmatched bases: 13. Per germline, CDR1 GTSNPN and CDR2 SVGIG (reference sequence). This CDR3 has 16 amino acids. DNA of the CDR3: TGTGCCTGGTCCCCCAGGGGACAGCGAGTCTACAATGAGCAGTTCTTC. As protein: CAWSPRGQRVYNEQFF.

The chain combines TRBV15 with TRBJ2-7, with 12 nucleotides matching TRBD1. The germline CDR1 and CDR2 sequences are LNHNV and YYDKDF (reference sequence). J lost 7 bases, V lost 9 bases, and 7 bases had no gene match. This CDR3 spans 13 amino acids. The CDR3 protein is CATRGDRGQEQYF. The CDR3 region has the DNA TGTGCCACTAGGGGGGACAGGGGGCAAGAGCAGTACTTC.

The CDR3, as DNA: TGTGCCAGCACCCAGGGGGACGAGCAGTACTTC. Translating gives CASTQGDEQYF. J is TRBJ2-7 and V is TRBV28, with 7 bases identical to TRBD1. J lost 5 bases, V lost 7 bases, and 2 bases had no gene match. Germline CDR1 reads MDHEN; CDR2 reads SYDVKM. This CDR3 comprises 11 residues.

V usage is TRBV30 and J usage is TRBJ2-2; maybe TRBD1 (5 bases). V dropped 0 bases and J dropped 6 bases, with 8 bases sitting between them. Germline V lookup: CDR1 GTSNPN, CDR2 SVGIG (reference sequence). The CDR3 is made up of 13 amino acids. CDR3 loop: CAWSVGAAGELFF. In nucleotides, the CDR3 is TGTGCCTGGAGTGTAGGGGCGGCCGGGGAGCTGTTTTTT.

The rearrangement links TRBV28 to TRBJ2-3; 10 bases are a match to TRBD2. The CDR3 consists of 15 residues. Trimming at V came to 6 bases and at J to 4 bases, leaving 7 bases not matched to a gene. Germline V gene data show CDR1 as MDHEN and CDR2 as SYDVKM. CDR3 nucleotide sequence: TGTGCCAGCAGGCGGGAGCGGGGGGGCGCAGATACGCAGTATTTT. It yields the protein CASRRERGGADTQYF.